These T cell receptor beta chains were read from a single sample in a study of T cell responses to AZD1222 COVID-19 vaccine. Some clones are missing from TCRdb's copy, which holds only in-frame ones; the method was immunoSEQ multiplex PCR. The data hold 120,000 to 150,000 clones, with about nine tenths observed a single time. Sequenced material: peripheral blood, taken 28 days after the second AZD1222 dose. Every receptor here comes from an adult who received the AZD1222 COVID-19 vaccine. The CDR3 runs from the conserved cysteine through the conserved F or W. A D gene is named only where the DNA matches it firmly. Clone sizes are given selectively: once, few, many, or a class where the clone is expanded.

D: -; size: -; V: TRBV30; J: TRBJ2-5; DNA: TGTGCCTGGAGTCAAGGGAAGGGGAAAGAGACCCAGTACTTC; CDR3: CAWSQGKGKETQYF
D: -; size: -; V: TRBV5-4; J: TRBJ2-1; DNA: TGTGCCAGCACCATAACGGGAAGGGGGGACTACAATGAGCAGTTCTTC; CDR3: CASTITGRGDYNEQFF
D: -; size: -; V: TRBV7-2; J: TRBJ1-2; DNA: TGTGCCAGCAGCTTAGCGTTAGGGCTAAAGGGCTACACCTTC; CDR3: CASSLALGLKGYTF
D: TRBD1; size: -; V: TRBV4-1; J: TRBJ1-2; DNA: TGCGCCAGCAGAGATCCACGACAGGGTAGGGCTAACTATGGCTACACCTTC; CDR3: CASRDPRQGRANYGYTF
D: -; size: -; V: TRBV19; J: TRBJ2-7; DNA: TGTGCCAGTAGTATGGGGGAGCTCCACGAGCAGTACTTC; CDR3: CASSMGELHEQYF
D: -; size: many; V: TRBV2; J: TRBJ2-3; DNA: TGTGCCAGCAGTGAGGGTGCTAGCGCCACAGATACGCAGTATTTT; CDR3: CASSEGASATDTQYF
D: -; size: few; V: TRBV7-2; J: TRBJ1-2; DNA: TGTGCCAGCAGCTTAATCCCCGGGGAAGGGCGTGGCTACACCTTC; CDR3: CASSLIPGEGRGYTF
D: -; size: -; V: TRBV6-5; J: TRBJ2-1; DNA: TGTGCCAGCACCGTGTCTCCGATCTACAATGAGCAGTTCTTC; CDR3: CASTVSPIYNEQFF
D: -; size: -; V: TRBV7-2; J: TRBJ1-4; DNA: TGTGCCAGCAGTTCCGTCGGGGCGACTCAACCTAATGAAAAACTGTTTTTT; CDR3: CASSSVGATQPNEKLFF
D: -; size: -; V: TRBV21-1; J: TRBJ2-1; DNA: TGTGCCAGCAGCAACCCCGGGACTAGCGGGGGGAATGAGCAGTTCTTC; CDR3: CASSNPGTSGGNEQFF
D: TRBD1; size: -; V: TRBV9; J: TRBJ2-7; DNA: TGTGCCAGCAGCGCGACGGTAGACAGGGGGCGAGGGGACTCCTACGAGCAGTACTTC; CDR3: CASSATVDRGRGDSYEQYF
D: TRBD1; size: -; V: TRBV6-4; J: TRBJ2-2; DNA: TGTGCCAGCAGTTTACAGGGGCCCCCGAACACCGGGGAGCTGTTTTTT; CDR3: CASSLQGPPNTGELFF
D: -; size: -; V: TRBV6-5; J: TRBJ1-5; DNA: TGTGCCAGCAGTTCCATGTCTTATCAGCCCCAGCATTTT; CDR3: CASSSMSYQPQHF
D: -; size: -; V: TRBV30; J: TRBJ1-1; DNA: TGTGCCTGGAATACAGGGAGGGACACTGAAGCTTTCTTT; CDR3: CAWNTGRDTEAFF
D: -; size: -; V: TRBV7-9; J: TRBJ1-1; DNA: TGTGCCAGCAGCTTAGCTGCAGGTCCTGAAGCTTTCTTT; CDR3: CASSLAAGPEAFF
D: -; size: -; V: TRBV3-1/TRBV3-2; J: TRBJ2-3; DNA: TGTGCCAGCAGCCAAGCTTGGGAGAAACGTTTCACAGATACGCAGTATTTT; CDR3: CASSQAWEKRFTDTQYF
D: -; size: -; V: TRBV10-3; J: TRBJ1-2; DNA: TGTGCCATCAGTGACGACAGGATCGTGGGCTATGGCTACACCTTC; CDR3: CAISDDRIVGYGYTF
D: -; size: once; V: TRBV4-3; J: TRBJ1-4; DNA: TGCGCCAGCAGCCAAGAGGTCCCGGGGGTCGGTATTGAAAAACTGTTTTTT; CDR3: CASSQEVPGVGIEKLFF
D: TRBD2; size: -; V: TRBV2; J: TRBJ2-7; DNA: TGTGCCAGCAGTGACCGACTGAGCGGGGATGAGCAGTACTTC; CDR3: CASSDRLSGDEQYF
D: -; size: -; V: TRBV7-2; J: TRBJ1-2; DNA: TGTGCCAGCAGCTTAGCAGGGAACTATGGCTACACCTTC; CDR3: CASSLAGNYGYTF
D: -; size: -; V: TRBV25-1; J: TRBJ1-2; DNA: TGTGCCAGCAGTGAATGGAGCAGGGGCGCGACAGGCTACACCTTC; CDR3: CASSEWSRGATGYTF
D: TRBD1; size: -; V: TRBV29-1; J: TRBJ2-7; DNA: TGCAGCGTTAGGACAGGGGGACACTACGAGCAGTACTTC; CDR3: CSVRTGGHYEQYF
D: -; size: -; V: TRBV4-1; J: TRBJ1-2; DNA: TGCGCCAGCAGCAATCCATCTGCTGGGCTTAACTATGGCTACACCTTC; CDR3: CASSNPSAGLNYGYTF
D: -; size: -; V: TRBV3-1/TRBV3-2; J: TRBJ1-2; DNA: TGTGCCAGCAGCGATCCAGGACTCAACTATGGCTACACCTTC; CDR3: CASSDPGLNYGYTF
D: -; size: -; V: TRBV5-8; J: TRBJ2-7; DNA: TGTGCCAGCAGCTTGTCGCCGATCCCGTCTCTCGAGCAGTACTTC; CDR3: CASSLSPIPSLEQYF
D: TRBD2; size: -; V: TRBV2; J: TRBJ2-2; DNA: TGTGCCAGCGGCCGGGAGGCGGGCACCGGGGAGCTGTTTTTT; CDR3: CASGREAGTGELFF
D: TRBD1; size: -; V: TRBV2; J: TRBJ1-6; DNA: TGTGCCAGCACTTTGACAGGGGAAATTAATTCACCCCTCCACTTT; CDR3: CASTLTGEINSPLHF
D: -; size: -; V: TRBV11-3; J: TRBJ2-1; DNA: TGTGCCAGCAGCCAGGGACTTCAGGATAATGAGCAGTTCTTC; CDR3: CASSQGLQDNEQFF
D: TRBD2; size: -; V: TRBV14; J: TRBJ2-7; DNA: TGTGCCAGCAGCCAAGATCGGGGGACTAGCGGGGCCCTCTCCTACGAGCAGTACTTC; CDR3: CASSQDRGTSGALSYEQYF
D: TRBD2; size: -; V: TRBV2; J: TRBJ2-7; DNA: TGTGCCAGCAGTGAGGCCCTCGGGAGGGGGCGCAAGGGACTAGCGGGAGGACACTCCTACGAGCAGTACTTC; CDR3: CASSEALGRGRKGLAGGHSYEQYF
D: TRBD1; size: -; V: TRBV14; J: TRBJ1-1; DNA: TGTGCCAGCAGCCAGATAACCGGGACAGAAAACACTGAAGCTTTCTTT; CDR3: CASSQITGTENTEAFF
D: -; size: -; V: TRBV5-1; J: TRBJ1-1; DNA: TGCGCCAGCAGCTTGGAGAGAATCCCGAACACTGAAGCTTTCTTT; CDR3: CASSLERIPNTEAFF
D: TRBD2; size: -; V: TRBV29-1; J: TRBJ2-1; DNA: TGCAGCGTTGCGCATCTAGCGGGGTCCTACAATGAGCAGTTCTTC; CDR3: CSVAHLAGSYNEQFF
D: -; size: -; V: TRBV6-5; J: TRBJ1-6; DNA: TGTGCCAGCAGGCGCCCAGGCAGCTCTAATTCACCCCTCCACTTT; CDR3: CASRRPGSSNSPLHF
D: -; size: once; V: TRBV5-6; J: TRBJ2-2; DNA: TGTGCCAGCAGCTTGGCGGGGTGGCTCCGGGGCGCCGGGGAGCTGTTTTTT; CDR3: CASSLAGWLRGAGELFF
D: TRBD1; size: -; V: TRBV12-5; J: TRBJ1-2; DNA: TGTGCTAGTGATAAAAACAGGGGCAACTATGGCTACACCTTC; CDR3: CASDKNRGNYGYTF
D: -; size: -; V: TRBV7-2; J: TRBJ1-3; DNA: TGTGCCAGCAGCTTAGCGGGTGGGACCCTCTGGGGGGGAAACACCATATATTTT; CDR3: CASSLAGGTLWGGNTIYF
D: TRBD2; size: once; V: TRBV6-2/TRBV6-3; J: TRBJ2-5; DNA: TGTGCCAGCAGTTACGGTAGCGGGGTCCAAGAGACCCAGTACTTC; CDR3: CASSYGSGVQETQYF
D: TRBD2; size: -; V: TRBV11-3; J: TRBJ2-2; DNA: TGTGCCAGCAGCTTAGATCCCCTAGCGGGAGGGCCGACAGGGGAGCTGTTTTTT; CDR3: CASSLDPLAGGPTGELFF
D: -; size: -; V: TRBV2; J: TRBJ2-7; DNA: TGTGCCAGCGAGACAGGAATCTACGAGCAGTACTTC; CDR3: CASETGIYEQYF
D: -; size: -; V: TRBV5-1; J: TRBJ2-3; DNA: TGCGCCAGCAGCTTGGAATCGTTCGCAGATACGCAGTATTTT; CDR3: CASSLESFADTQYF
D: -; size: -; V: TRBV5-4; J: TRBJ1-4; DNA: TGTGCCAGCAGCTTCCCTAATGAAAAACTGTTTTTT; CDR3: CASSFPNEKLFF
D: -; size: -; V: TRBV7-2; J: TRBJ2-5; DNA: TGTGCCAGCAGCTTTCCCCGGGGTTTACAAGAGACCCAGTACTTC; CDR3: CASSFPRGLQETQYF
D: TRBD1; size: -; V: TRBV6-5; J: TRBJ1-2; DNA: TGTGCCAGCAGTTACTCGAGGGCAGGGGGCAGGTATGGCTACACCTTC; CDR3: CASSYSRAGGRYGYTF
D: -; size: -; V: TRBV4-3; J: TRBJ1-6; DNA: TGCGCCAGCAGCCAAGATAGGGGATACAATTCACCCCTCCACTTT; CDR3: CASSQDRGYNSPLHF
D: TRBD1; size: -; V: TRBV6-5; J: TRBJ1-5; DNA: TGTGCCAGCAGCCGGACAGGGCGTCAGCCCCAGCATTTT; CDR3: CASSRTGRQPQHF
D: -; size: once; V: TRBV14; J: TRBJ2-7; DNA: TGTGCCAGCAGAAGGCAGGGAGGAGACGAGCAGTACTTC; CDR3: CASRRQGGDEQYF
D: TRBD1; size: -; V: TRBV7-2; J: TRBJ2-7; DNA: TGTGCCAGCAGCTCCCCGACAGGGGGCGACGAGCAGTACTTC; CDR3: CASSSPTGGDEQYF
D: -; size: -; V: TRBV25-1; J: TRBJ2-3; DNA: TGTGCCAGCAGTGAATACTCGGGACACCTCACAGATACGCAGTATTTT; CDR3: CASSEYSGHLTDTQYF
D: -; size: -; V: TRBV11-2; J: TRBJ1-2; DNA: TGTGCCAGCAGCTTAGATCCCGGGGGATTCGCCACCTTC; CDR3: CASSLDPGGFATF
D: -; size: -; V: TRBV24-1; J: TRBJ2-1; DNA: TGTGCCACCGGAGAACCCAGCTTTGGGAATGAGCAGTTCTTC; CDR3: CATGEPSFGNEQFF